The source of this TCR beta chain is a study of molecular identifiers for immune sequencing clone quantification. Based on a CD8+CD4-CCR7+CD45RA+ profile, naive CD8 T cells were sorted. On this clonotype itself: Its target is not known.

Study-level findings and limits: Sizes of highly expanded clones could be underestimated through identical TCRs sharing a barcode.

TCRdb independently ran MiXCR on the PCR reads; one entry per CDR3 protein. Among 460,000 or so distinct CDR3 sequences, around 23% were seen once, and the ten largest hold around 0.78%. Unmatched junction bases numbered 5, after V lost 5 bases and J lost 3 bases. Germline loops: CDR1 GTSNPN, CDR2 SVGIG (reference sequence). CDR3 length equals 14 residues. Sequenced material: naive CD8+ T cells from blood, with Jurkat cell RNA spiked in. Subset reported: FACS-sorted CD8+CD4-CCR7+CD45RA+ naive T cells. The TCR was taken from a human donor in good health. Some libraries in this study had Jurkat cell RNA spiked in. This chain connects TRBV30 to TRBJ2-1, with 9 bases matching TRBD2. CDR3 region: CAWGSGGNYNEQFF. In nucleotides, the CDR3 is TGTGCCTGGGGTAGCGGGGGAAACTACAATGAGCAGTTCTTC. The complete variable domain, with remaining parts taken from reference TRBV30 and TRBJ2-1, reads SQTIHQWPATLVQPVGSPLSLECTVEGTSNPNLYWYRQAAGRGLQLLFYSVGIGQISSEVPQNLSASRPQDRQFILSSKKLLLSDSGFYLCAWGSGGNYNEQFFGPGTRLTVL.